This T cell receptor (beta chain) was sequenced in a study of T cell repertoires in cytomegalovirus infection. Turning to the study itself: It can be stated that public TCR beta signatures indicated CMV infection as well as a matching HLA type. Overall study findings and caveats: HLA-C-restricted CMV-specific TCR beta clonotypes prevailed in the ex vivo response.

The CDR3 consists of 15 residues. Germline trimming cut 5 bases from V and 7 bases from J; bases unmatched to any gene: 10. Via MiXCR, TCRdb re-called the reads, giving one row per CDR3 protein. This table has hundreds of thousands of distinct CDR3 sequences, roughly 15% appearing once. For this clonotype: Its antigen is as yet unknown.

The TCR sequence derives from a human donor in good health (CMV status not recorded). Some clones in this sample may be carry-over from other donors' samples. The rearrangement uses TRBV12-3 or TRBV12-4 and TRBJ2-2, with 7 bases that match TRBD1. Input material: PBMCs. The CDR3 bases are TGTGCCAGCAGTCCGGAAGCGACAGGGTTCGGGGAGCTGTTTTTT. Protein product: CASSPEATGFGELFF.